This record concerns one T cell receptor beta chain sequence. This sample was included in a study of blood T cell repertoires in COVID-19. Overall study context: Italy, Spain and the United States were the sources of the convalescent and acute COVID-19 samples. The analysed material was cDNA or gDNA that came from T cells, B-cell-depleted T cells, or PBMCs.

This CDR3 is built from 15 residues. V dropped 2 bases and J dropped 6 bases, with 11 bases sitting between them. Germline V gene sequence: CDR1 SGHTA, CDR2 FQGTGA. Sequencing used immunoSEQ multiplex PCR; TCRdb keeps in-frame clones, though not all of them. The table shows 90,000 to 100,000 clones, with around 84% occurring only once. The sequence came from a woman aged 60 to 75 with acute or convalescent COVID-19. The chain is built from TRBV7-3 and TRBJ1-6; a weak D match, TRBD1 (6 bases). The sequenced sample consisted of peripheral blood. CDR3 DNA: TGTGCCAGCAGCTTATCGAGGACAGTTAATTCACCCCTCCACTTT. It codes for CASSLSRTVNSPLHF.